Each of the 28 T cell receptor beta chains below was sequenced from the same sample in a study of blood T cell repertoires in COVID-19. TCRdb's table, derived via immunoSEQ multiplex PCR, lists solely in-frame clones and lacks some. The table lists about 100,000 clones, around nine tenths of them singletons. Material: peripheral blood. Receptors originate from a human donor in a cohort sampled during active COVID-19.

The chain has TRBV11-2 and TRBJ2-5, with D perhaps matching TRBD1 (6 bases). The V end lost 3 bases, the J end lost 0 bases, and 14 bases lay between the germline ends. Germline loops: CDR1 SGHAT, CDR2 FQNNGV. This CDR3 is 16 amino acids long. The CDR3 nucleotides read TGTGCCAGCAGCTTCCTCCGGGACATAAACCAAGAGACCCAGTACTTC. This translates into CASSFLRDINQETQYF. Full variable domain (missing parts from reference TRBV11-2 and TRBJ2-5): EAGVAQSPRYKIIEKRQSVAFWCNPISGHATLYWYQQILGQGPKLLIQFQNNGVVDDSQLPKDRFSAERLKGVDSTLKIQPAKLEDSAVYLCASSFLRDINQETQYFGPGTRLLVL.

The chain employs TRBV13 and TRBJ2-7; TRBD2 agrees at 13 bases. The CDR3 is 16 residues long. V lost 4 bases and J lost 4; bases outside the gene matches: 7. Germline V CDR1 and CDR2: PRHDT, FYEKMQ (reference sequence). The chain's CDR3 is CASSSWTSGSNYEQYF. CDR3 DNA sequence: TGTGCCAGCAGCTCCTGGACTAGCGGGAGTAATTACGAGCAGTACTTC.

This chain links TRBV6-1 with TRBJ1-2; 7 bases line up with TRBD1. CDR1 MNHNS and CDR2 SASEGT come from the germline V gene. V shed 2 bases, J shed 4 bases, and the junction held 4 bases outside the gene matches. CDR3 size: 14 residues. CDR3 in DNA: TGTGCCAGCAGTGAAAGTTGGGACAGCTATGGCTACACCTTC. Amino acids: CASSESWDSYGYTF.

V and J are TRBV4-3 and TRBJ2-1; 10 bases fit TRBD2. Trimming at V came to 0 bases and at J to 4 bases, leaving 6 bases not matched to a gene. Germline V gives CDR1 LGHNA, CDR2 YSLEER. The CDR3 extends over 17 amino acids. The CDR3 protein is CASSQDLAGGAYNEQFF. DNA of the CDR3: TGCGCCAGCAGCCAAGATTTAGCGGGAGGAGCATACAATGAGCAGTTCTTC.

V gene TRBV18 combines with J gene TRBJ2-3, with D maybe TRBD1 (5 bases). Per the germline V gene, CDR1 is KGHSH and CDR2 is LQKENI. The CDR3 is made up of 16 amino acids. V shed 0 bases and J shed 4 bases, with 14 bases lying between them. CDR3 DNA sequence: TGTGCCAGCTCACCACCATCAGGGCTCATCTCAGATACGCAGTATTTT. Encoded protein: CASSPPSGLISDTQYF.

V is TRBV5-4 and J is TRBJ2-5, with D perhaps matching TRBD2 (6 bases). Germline V CDR1 and CDR2: SGHNT, YYREEE (reference sequence). Trimming removed 0 bases from V and 4 bases from J, with 16 bases in between. The length of the CDR3 is 16 residues. The CDR3 here is CASSLAGGSSRETQYF. For the CDR3, the DNA is TGTGCCAGCAGCTTGGCCGGGGGTAGCTCTAGAGAGACCCAGTACTTC.

This chain links TRBV28 with TRBJ2-1; 10 nucleotides match TRBD2. Trimming removed 2 bases from V and 7 bases from J; junction bases left unmatched: 5. Per the germline V gene, CDR1 is MDHEN and CDR2 is SYDVKM. The CDR3 is made up of 15 amino acids. Written as DNA, the CDR3 is TGTGCCAGCAGTTTAGGACTAGCGGCGCGGAATGAGCAGTTCTTC. Translating it yields CASSLGLAARNEQFF.

V is TRBV2 and J is TRBJ1-2; D gene uncertain. The CDR3 has 12 amino acids. V was pared by 2 bases and J by 6 bases, with 7 bases between. Germline V gene sequence: CDR1 SNHLY, CDR2 FYNNEI. The chain's CDR3 is CASSEQAHGYTF. The DNA of the CDR3 is TGTGCCAGCAGTGAACAGGCACATGGCTACACCTTC.

The chain recombines TRBV6-6 with TRBJ2-5, with 12 bases lining up with TRBD1. This CDR3 region has 15 residues. With V trimmed by 4 bases and J by 4 bases, 4 bases remained unmatched. CDR1 is MNHNY and CDR2 is SVGAGI in the germline V gene (reference sequence). The CDR3 DNA reads TGTGCCAGCAGTTCCGGGACAGGGGGCTTAGAGACCCAGTACTTC. This encodes CASSSGTGGLETQYF.

The chain combines TRBV30 with TRBJ2-2; no definite D call. V lost 3 bases, J lost 8 bases, and 10 bases lay in between. The CDR3 is 12 residues long. The germline V gene has CDR1 GTSNPN and CDR2 SVGIG (reference sequence). CDR3 in DNA: TGTGCCTGGAGAGGTACCGGGGGGGAGCTGTTTTTT. Its translation: CAWRGTGGELFF.

This chain links TRBV19 with TRBJ1-2; 7 nucleotides line up with TRBD1. This CDR3 is 14 amino acids long. CDR1 is LNHDA, CDR2 SQIVND, per germline (reference sequence). With 5 bases clipped from V and 8 bases from J, the junction kept 11 bases outside the gene matches. The CDR3 spells CASSYLGQTQGYTF. The CDR3 coding sequence is TGTGCCAGTAGTTACCTGGGACAGACTCAGGGCTACACCTTC.

The gene calls are TRBV5-1 and TRBJ1-5; 7 nucleotides match TRBD1. CDR1 is SGHRS and CDR2 is YFSETQ in the germline V gene. The CDR3 contains 16 residues. The V and J ends lost 3 bases and 2 bases, in that order; junction bases with no gene match: 8. The CDR3 region is CASSSQGRQGNQPQHF. In nucleotides, the CDR3 is TGCGCCAGCAGCTCACAGGGGAGGCAAGGCAATCAGCCCCAGCATTTT.

This clone was seen a handful of times. The V gene is TRBV7-3, the J gene TRBJ2-1; 7 nucleotides align to TRBD2. The germline CDR1 and CDR2 sequences are SGHTA and FQGTGA. V shed 5 bases and J 7 bases; nucleotides not matched to a gene: 8. CDR3 length: 14 amino acids. CDR3 DNA sequence: TGTGCCAGCAGCCCTGGAGGGAGGGGAAATGAGCAGTTCTTC. It encodes CASSPGGRGNEQFF.

The chain recombines TRBV21-1 with TRBJ2-7; the table names TRBD2, a call not compared with the DNA. TRBV21-1 is flagged as a pseudogene. The CDR3 has 18 amino acids. The CDR3 coding sequence is TGTGCCAGCAGCAAACCGACTAGCGGGAAGTCGAGGTCCTACGAGCAGTACTTC. Protein sequence: CASSKPTSGKSRSYEQYF.

This chain connects TRBV4-1 to TRBJ1-1, with 9 positions matching TRBD1. This CDR3 has 16 amino acids. J gave up 6 bases and V 5 bases, and 13 bases lay outside the gene matches. From germline, CDR1 is MGHRA and CDR2 YSYEKL. The CDR3: CASSYDRDRDSPEAFF. The DNA for the CDR3 is TGCGCCAGCAGCTACGACCGGGACAGGGATAGTCCTGAAGCTTTCTTT.

This chain links TRBV19 with TRBJ2-2; 8 nucleotides match TRBD1. Germline trimming cut 7 bases from V and 7 bases from J; bases unmatched to any gene: 5. This CDR3 spans 13 amino acids. CDR1 LNHDA and CDR2 SQIVND come from the germline V gene (reference sequence). The DNA for the CDR3 is TGTGCCAGTATCAGGGGGCCTGGCGGGGAGCTGTTTTTT. It encodes CASIRGPGGELFF.

This chain connects TRBV5-4 to TRBJ1-1, with 7 nucleotides matching TRBD1. The CDR3 consists of 15 residues. Germline V gene data show CDR1 as SGHNT and CDR2 as YYREEE (reference sequence). V was pared by 5 bases and J by 4 bases, with 11 bases of the junction left unmatched. For the CDR3, the DNA is TGTGCCAGCAGACCTACCACAGGGGCCGTCACTGAAGCTTTCTTT. Its translation: CASRPTTGAVTEAFF.

V gene TRBV5-1 combines with J gene TRBJ2-2, with D possibly TRBD2 on 5 matching bases. V shed 0 bases and J shed 0 bases, with 12 bases lying between them. CDR1 SGHRS and CDR2 YFSETQ come from the germline V gene. The CDR3 totals 17 residues. The DNA for the CDR3 is TGCGCCAGCAGCTTGGGTCGGGATGCCTCGAACACCGGGGAGCTGTTTTTT. Protein: CASSLGRDASNTGELFF.

This clone showed up just once. The J gene is TRBJ2-7, the V gene TRBV28; TRBD2 matches 7 bases. The CDR3 has 14 amino acids. V shed 2 bases and J 7 bases; nucleotides not matched to a gene: 8. Germline-derived CDR1 and CDR2 are MDHEN and SYDVKM. CDR3 sequence: CASSLPGGISEQYF. In DNA form, the CDR3 reads TGTGCCAGCAGTTTACCCGGGGGGATTTCAGAGCAGTACTTC.

This clone appeared a single time. The chain uses TRBV27 and TRBJ2-3; 13 bases line up with TRBD2. V lost 7 bases and J lost 6; bases outside the gene matches: 13. This CDR3 comprises 17 residues. The germline CDR1 and CDR2 sequences are MNHEY and SMNVEV (reference sequence). CDR3 in DNA: TGTGCCAGCAAGCCCTCGGGACTAGCGGGACCGGAGGATACGCAGTATTTT. It yields the protein CASKPSGLAGPEDTQYF.

The chain uses TRBV28 and TRBJ1-5; no definite D call. Germline-derived CDR1 and CDR2 are MDHEN and SYDVKM. V shed 8 bases and J shed 1 base, with 12 bases lying between them. The CDR3 consists of 14 residues. Here the CDR3 reads CASARIVSNQPQHF. The CDR3 coding sequence is TGTGCCAGCGCGCGGATAGTGAGCAATCAGCCCCAGCATTTT.

The gene calls are TRBV28 and TRBJ2-1, with TRBD2 identical over 9 bases. The CDR3 loop spans 16 amino acids. The trim removed 3 bases at V and 2 bases at J, leaving 5 bases unmatched. From germline, CDR1 is MDHEN and CDR2 SYDVKM. CDR3 loop: CASSFSGGRAYNEQFF. DNA of the CDR3: TGTGCCAGCAGTTTCTCGGGCGGGAGGGCCTACAATGAGCAGTTCTTC.

The chain employs TRBV28 and TRBJ1-1; D is unresolved. The V end lost 1 base, the J end lost 4 bases, and 4 bases lay between the germline ends. The CDR3 has 12 amino acids. Germline CDR1 and CDR2: MDHEN and SYDVKM. The CDR3 DNA reads TGTGCCAGCAGTTTATACTTCACTGAAGCTTTCTTT. Encoded protein: CASSLYFTEAFF.

This chain links TRBV28 with TRBJ1-1, with D uncertain. The V end was cut by 7 bases, the J end by 2 bases, with 11 bases between. The CDR3 totals 13 residues. The germline gives CDR1 MDHEN, CDR2 SYDVKM. CDR3 protein: CASNPSRNTEAFF. The CDR3 region has the DNA TGTGCCAGCAACCCTTCGAGAAACACTGAAGCTTTCTTT.

This clone was detected only a few times. The chain uses TRBV28 and TRBJ1-4; TRBD1 matches at 7 bases. Per the germline V gene, CDR1 is MDHEN and CDR2 is SYDVKM. Trimming took 5 bases from V and 0 from J; bases not matched to a gene: 15. The CDR3 loop spans 19 amino acids. The CDR3 protein is CASSPTQDRIYTTNEKLFF. In DNA, the CDR3 is TGTGCCAGCAGTCCGACTCAGGACAGGATTTATACAACTAATGAAAAACTGTTTTTT.

This sequence joins TRBV25-1 and TRBJ2-5; perhaps TRBD1 as D (6 bases). Germline V lookup: CDR1 MGHDK, CDR2 SYGVNS. This CDR3 is built from 15 residues. V gave up 1 base and J gave up 1 base, with 10 bases separating them. In DNA, the CDR3 is TGTGCCAGCAGTGAATTGAGGGGGATCCAAGAGACCCAGTACTTC. Its protein product is CASSELRGIQETQYF.

This rearrangement joins TRBV6-2 or TRBV6-3 to TRBJ1-2; D unresolved. Germline values: CDR1 MNHEY, CDR2 SVGEGT. V shed 0 bases and J shed 4 bases, with 12 bases lying between them. The CDR3 runs to 15 residues. CDR3 coding DNA: TGTGCCAGCAGTTACTCAAATCGTGGTAGCTATGGCTACACCTTC. This codes for CASSYSNRGSYGYTF.

Concerning this clone itself: An end of the junction does not agree with germline; a read error may underlie this. This chain joins TRBV7-3 and TRBJ2-7, with D possibly being TRBD2 (6 bases). The CDR3 runs to 12 residues. Germline CDR1 reads SGHTA; CDR2 reads FQGTGA. As DNA, the CDR3 is TGTGCCAGCAGCTTAAACGGGGGACCTCTAACTTTC. Translating it yields CASSLNGGPLTF.